The present T cell receptor beta chain was sequenced within a study of cytomegalovirus exposure and HLA in healthy donors. Study-level results: Several of the most significant clusters were apparently associated with common viral pathogens in a later analysis. Most TCR sequences were uncommon, yet certain public TCRs appeared in many donors.

PCR was performed using 60 Vbeta and 13 Jbeta primers. Sequencing used immunoSEQ multiplex PCR; TCRdb keeps in-frame clones, though not all of them. The sample carries around 70,000 clones, roughly 89% recorded once. Regarding this clone: Its antigen remains unknown.

The CDR3 contains 14 residues. V lost 7 bases and J lost 4; bases outside the gene matches: 6. Germline-derived CDR1 and CDR2 are SNHLY and FYNNEI. The donors, nominally healthy at sampling, likely had unrecorded immune exposures. Sequencing was carried out using PBMCs. This clonotype was obtained from a woman aged 25-40 years in good health and CMV-seronegative. This chain joins TRBV2 and TRBJ2-3; 9 bases map to TRBD2. CDR3 bases: TGTGCCAGCATGGCGGGAGGGCCTGCAGATACGCAGTATTTT. Protein product: CASMAGGPADTQYF. The complete variable domain, with remaining parts taken from reference TRBV2 and TRBJ2-3, reads EPEVTQTPSHQVTQMGQEVILRCVPISNHLYFYWYRQILGQKVEFLVSFYNNEISEKSEIFDDQFSVERPDGSNFTLKIRSTKLEDSAMYFCASMAGGPADTQYFGPGTRLTVL.